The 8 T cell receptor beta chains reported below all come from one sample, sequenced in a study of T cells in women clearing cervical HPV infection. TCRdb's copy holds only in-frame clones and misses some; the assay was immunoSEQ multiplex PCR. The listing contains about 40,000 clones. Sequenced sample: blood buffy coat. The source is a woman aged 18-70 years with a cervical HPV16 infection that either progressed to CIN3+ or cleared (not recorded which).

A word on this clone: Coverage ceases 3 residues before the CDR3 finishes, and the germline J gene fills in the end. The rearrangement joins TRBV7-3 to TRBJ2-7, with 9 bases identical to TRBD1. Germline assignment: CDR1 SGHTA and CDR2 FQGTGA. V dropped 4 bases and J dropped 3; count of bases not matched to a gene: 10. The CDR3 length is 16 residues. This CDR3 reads CASSSGGTGHDYEQYF. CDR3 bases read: TGTGCCAGCAGCTCAGGGGGGACAGGGCACGACTACGAG.

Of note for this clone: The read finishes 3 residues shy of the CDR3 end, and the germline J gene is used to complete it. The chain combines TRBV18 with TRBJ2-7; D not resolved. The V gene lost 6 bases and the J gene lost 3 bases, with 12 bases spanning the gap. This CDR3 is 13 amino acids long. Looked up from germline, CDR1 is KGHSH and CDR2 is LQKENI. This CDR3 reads CASSPHKNYEQYF. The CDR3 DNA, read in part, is TGTGCCAGCTCCCCGCACAAGAACTACGAG.

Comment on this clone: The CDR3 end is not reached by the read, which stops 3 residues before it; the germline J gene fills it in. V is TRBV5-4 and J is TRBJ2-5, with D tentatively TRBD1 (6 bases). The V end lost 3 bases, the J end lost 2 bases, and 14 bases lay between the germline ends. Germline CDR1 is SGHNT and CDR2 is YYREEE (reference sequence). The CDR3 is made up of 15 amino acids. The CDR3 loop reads CASSSVDRLQETQYF. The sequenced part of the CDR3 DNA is TGTGCCAGCAGCTCTGTGGACAGACTACAAGAGACC. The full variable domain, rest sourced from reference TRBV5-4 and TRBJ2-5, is ETGVTQSPTHLIKTRGQQVTLRCSSQSGHNTVSWYQQALGQGPQFIFQYYREEENGRGNFPPRFSGLQFPNYSSELNVNALELDDSALYLCASSSVDRLQETQYFGPGTRLLVL.

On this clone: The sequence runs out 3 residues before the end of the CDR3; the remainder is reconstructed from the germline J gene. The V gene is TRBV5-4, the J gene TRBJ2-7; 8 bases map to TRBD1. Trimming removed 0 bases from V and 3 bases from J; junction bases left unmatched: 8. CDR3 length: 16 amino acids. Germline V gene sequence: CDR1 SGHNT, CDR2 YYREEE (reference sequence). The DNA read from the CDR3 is TGTGCCAGCAGCTTGGGGGTACAGGGGGGAGACTACGAG. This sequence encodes CASSLGVQGGDYE. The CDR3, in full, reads CASSLGVQGGDYEQYF.

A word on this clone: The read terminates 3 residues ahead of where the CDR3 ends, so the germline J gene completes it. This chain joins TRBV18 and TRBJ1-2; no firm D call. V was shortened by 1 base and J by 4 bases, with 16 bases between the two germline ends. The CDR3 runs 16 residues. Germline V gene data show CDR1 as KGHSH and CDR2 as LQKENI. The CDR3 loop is CASSPLEQPLGYGYTF. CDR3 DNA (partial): TGTGCCAGCTCACCACTTGAACAGCCACTAGGCTATGGC.

Partial CDR3 DNA: TGTGCCAGTACCCTCTCGAGCGGGTACTCGAGCTCCTACAATGAG. Amino acid sequence: CASTLSSGYSSSYNE. The complete CDR3 protein is CASTLSSGYSSSYNEQFF. The chain uses TRBV19 and TRBJ2-1; TRBD2 is a possible D gene (6 bases). Read sequence stops 3 residues before the CDR3 end, and the germline J gene provides the missing end. CDR1 and CDR2 from the germline V gene are LNHDA and SQIVND (reference sequence). CDR3 length: 18 residues. The V end lost 7 bases, the J end lost 0 bases, and 22 bases lay between the germline ends.

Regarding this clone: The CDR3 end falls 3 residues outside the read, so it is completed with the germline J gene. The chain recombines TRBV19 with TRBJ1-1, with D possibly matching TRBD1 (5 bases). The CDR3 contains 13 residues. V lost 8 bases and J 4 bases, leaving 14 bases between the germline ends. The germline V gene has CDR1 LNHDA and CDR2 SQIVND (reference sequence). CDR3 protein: CASEVRGVTEAFF. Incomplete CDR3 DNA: TGTGCCAGTGAAGTCAGAGGGGTCACTGAA.

Partial CDR3 DNA: TGTGCCAGCAGTGAACATGGCAGGGGGGCACCC. This sequence encodes CASSEHGRGAP. The whole CDR3 sequence reads CASSEHGRGAPLHF. This chain uses TRBV6-1 with TRBJ1-6; TRBD1 aligns across 7 bases. The CDR3 goes on 3 residues after the read ends, and that part is filled in from the germline J gene. Trimming cost V 2 bases and J 11 bases; bases outside gene matches: 6. The germline gives CDR1 MNHNS, CDR2 SASEGT. The CDR3 has 14 amino acids.